This is a list of T cell receptor beta chains from one sample in a study of blood T cells in healthy people across ages. TCRdb called the 5' RACE reads again in MiXCR, with one record for every CDR3 protein. This sample has about 580,000 distinct CDR3 sequences, with around 48% found just once. The sample taken for sequencing was blood. Source of these receptors: an elderly man in good health. CDR3s include the opening cysteine and the closing phenylalanine or tryptophan. Fields, in order: clone size, V gene, J gene, D gene, CDR3 protein, CDR3 DNA. D genes are given only for firm matches. Clone size is stated in some rows and not others, as once, few, many or a class when expanded.

abundance: few
v_gene: TRBV7-2
j_gene: TRBJ2-7
d_gene: NA
CDR3aa: CASSLAGTDGEQYF
CDR3nt: TGTGCCAGCAGCTTAGCCGGGACGGACGGCGAGCAGTACTTC

abundance: NA
v_gene: TRBV20-1
j_gene: TRBJ1-1
d_gene: TRBD1
CDR3aa: CSANDPDRGNTEAFF
CDR3nt: TGCAGTGCTAACGACCCGGACAGGGGGAACACTGAAGCTTTCTTT

abundance: NA
v_gene: TRBV20-1
j_gene: TRBJ1-2
d_gene: NA
CDR3aa: CSALPQGNYGYTF
CDR3nt: TGCAGTGCTCTCCCCCAGGGGAACTATGGCTACACCTTC

abundance: few
v_gene: TRBV7-2
j_gene: TRBJ2-7
d_gene: TRBD1
CDR3aa: CASSLGTGESYEQYF
CDR3nt: TGTGCCAGCAGCTTAGGGACAGGGGAGTCCTACGAGCAGTACTTC

abundance: few
v_gene: TRBV4-2
j_gene: TRBJ2-4
d_gene: TRBD1
CDR3aa: CASSQDHKQGVGEQYF
CDR3nt: TGTGCCAGCAGCCAAGATCACAAACAGGGGGTAGGAGAGCAGTACTTC

abundance: NA
v_gene: TRBV5-1
j_gene: TRBJ2-5
d_gene: NA
CDR3aa: CASSRDGQGTQYF
CDR3nt: TGCGCCAGCAGCCGGGATGGTCAAGGGACCCAGTACTTC

abundance: NA
v_gene: TRBV9
j_gene: TRBJ2-3
d_gene: TRBD2
CDR3aa: CASSVATAGVRTDTQYF
CDR3nt: TGTGCCAGCAGCGTAGCTACGGCGGGAGTGCGCACAGATACGCAGTATTTT

abundance: NA
v_gene: TRBV4-3
j_gene: TRBJ2-2
d_gene: NA
CDR3aa: CASSHGVGTGELFF
CDR3nt: TGCGCCAGCAGCCACGGGGTAGGGACCGGGGAGCTGTTTTTT

abundance: few
v_gene: TRBV7-3
j_gene: TRBJ1-5
d_gene: NA
CDR3aa: CASSPIRQLNQPQHF
CDR3nt: TGTGCCAGCAGCCCTATAAGACAACTGAATCAGCCCCAGCATTTT

abundance: once
v_gene: TRBV29-1
j_gene: TRBJ2-7
d_gene: NA
CDR3aa: CSVEVWGYAYEQYF
CDR3nt: TGCAGCGTTGAAGTTTGGGGGTATGCCTACGAGCAGTACTTC

abundance: few
v_gene: TRBV4-3
j_gene: TRBJ2-5
d_gene: NA
CDR3aa: CASSQEGGSFQETQYF
CDR3nt: TGCGCCAGCAGCCAAGAGGGCGGGTCCTTCCAAGAGACCCAGTACTTC

abundance: NA
v_gene: TRBV7-2
j_gene: TRBJ1-2
d_gene: NA
CDR3aa: CASSLTGHNPYGYTF
CDR3nt: TGTGCCAGCAGCTTGACGGGACACAACCCCTATGGCTACACCTTC

abundance: few
v_gene: TRBV18
j_gene: TRBJ2-4
d_gene: NA
CDR3aa: CASSPTELNIQYF
CDR3nt: TGTGCCAGCTCACCTACAGAATTGAACATTCAGTACTTC

abundance: few
v_gene: TRBV6-1
j_gene: TRBJ2-2
d_gene: NA
CDR3aa: CASSSRGAHLNTGELFF
CDR3nt: TGTGCCAGCAGCTCTAGGGGCGCCCATCTGAACACCGGGGAGCTGTTTTTT

abundance: NA
v_gene: TRBV29-1
j_gene: TRBJ2-1
d_gene: TRBD1
CDR3aa: CSVERTGSNEQFF
CDR3nt: TGCAGCGTTGAACGGACAGGGAGCAATGAGCAGTTCTTC

abundance: NA
v_gene: TRBV20-1
j_gene: TRBJ1-1
d_gene: NA
CDR3aa: CSASSGFFLRTEAFF
CDR3nt: TGCAGTGCCAGCTCAGGTTTCTTTCTGCGCACTGAAGCTTTCTTT

abundance: NA
v_gene: TRBV7-2
j_gene: TRBJ2-7
d_gene: TRBD2
CDR3aa: CASSLASSGGAYEQYF
CDR3nt: TGTGCCAGCAGCTTAGCTTCTAGCGGGGGGGCCTACGAGCAGTACTTC

abundance: NA
v_gene: TRBV6-1
j_gene: TRBJ1-1
d_gene: NA
CDR3aa: CASESAGGRTEAFF
CDR3nt: TGTGCCAGCGAATCTGCGGGGGGTCGAACTGAAGCTTTCTTT

abundance: NA
v_gene: TRBV29-1
j_gene: TRBJ1-5
d_gene: TRBD1
CDR3aa: CSVGQGGIDQPQHF
CDR3nt: TGCAGCGTTGGACAGGGTGGGATCGATCAGCCCCAGCATTTT

abundance: many
v_gene: TRBV6-2/TRBV6-3
j_gene: TRBJ2-7
d_gene: TRBD2
CDR3aa: CASRGTSGSYEQYF
CDR3nt: TGTGCCAGCAGGGGGACTAGCGGATCCTACGAGCAGTACTTC

abundance: NA
v_gene: TRBV5-1
j_gene: TRBJ2-5
d_gene: TRBD2
CDR3aa: CASWVTGGAETQYF
CDR3nt: TGCGCCAGCTGGGTCACGGGAGGAGCAGAGACCCAGTACTTC

abundance: few
v_gene: TRBV29-1
j_gene: TRBJ1-2
d_gene: NA
CDR3aa: CSVEDLEGRLNGYTF
CDR3nt: TGCAGCGTTGAAGATCTTGAGGGTAGGCTCAATGGCTACACCTTC

abundance: NA
v_gene: TRBV7-2
j_gene: TRBJ1-2
d_gene: TRBD1
CDR3aa: CASSSQTGDYGYTF
CDR3nt: TGTGCCAGCAGCTCCCAGACAGGGGACTATGGCTACACCTTC

abundance: NA
v_gene: TRBV7-2
j_gene: TRBJ2-1
d_gene: TRBD2
CDR3aa: CASSLFPYRTSGAYNEQFF
CDR3nt: TGTGCCAGCAGCTTATTCCCCTATCGGACTAGCGGAGCCTACAATGAGCAGTTCTTC

abundance: NA
v_gene: TRBV29-1
j_gene: TRBJ2-3
d_gene: TRBD2
CDR3aa: CSVEESGASTDTQYF
CDR3nt: TGCAGCGTTGAAGAAAGCGGGGCCAGCACAGATACGCAGTATTTT

abundance: once
v_gene: TRBV6-6
j_gene: TRBJ2-3
d_gene: NA
CDR3aa: CATKGPDTQYF
CDR3nt: TGTGCCACTAAAGGTCCAGATACGCAGTATTTT

abundance: NA
v_gene: TRBV20-1
j_gene: TRBJ1-4
d_gene: NA
CDR3aa: CSARPQGTNEKLFF
CDR3nt: TGCAGTGCTAGACCCCAGGGAACTAATGAAAAACTGTTTTTT

abundance: NA
v_gene: TRBV12-3/TRBV12-4
j_gene: TRBJ2-7
d_gene: NA
CDR3aa: CASSHRGAGDSYEQYF
CDR3nt: TGTGCCAGCAGTCACCGGGGGGCGGGGGATTCCTACGAGCAGTACTTC

abundance: NA
v_gene: TRBV2
j_gene: TRBJ1-1
d_gene: TRBD1
CDR3aa: CASSRQGLDTEAFF
CDR3nt: TGTGCCAGCAGTCGACAGGGCTTGGACACTGAAGCTTTCTTT

abundance: NA
v_gene: TRBV7-6
j_gene: TRBJ1-3
d_gene: TRBD1
CDR3aa: CASSFSPTGISGNTIYF
CDR3nt: TGTGCCAGCAGCTTTTCCCCGACAGGGATCTCTGGAAACACCATATATTTT

abundance: NA
v_gene: TRBV4-1
j_gene: TRBJ2-3
d_gene: TRBD1
CDR3aa: CASKRAGQGEDTQYF
CDR3nt: TGCGCCAGCAAGAGAGCGGGACAGGGGGAGGATACGCAGTATTTT

abundance: once
v_gene: TRBV20-1
j_gene: TRBJ1-6
d_gene: TRBD1
CDR3aa: CSASPGQGAGNSPLHF
CDR3nt: TGCAGTGCTAGCCCCGGACAGGGGGCCGGTAATTCACCCCTCCACTTT

abundance: many
v_gene: TRBV6-5
j_gene: TRBJ2-1
d_gene: NA
CDR3aa: CASSLRTSNEQFF
CDR3nt: TGTGCCAGCAGTTTAAGGACTTCGAATGAGCAGTTCTTC

abundance: NA
v_gene: TRBV6-2/TRBV6-3
j_gene: TRBJ2-1
d_gene: NA
CDR3aa: CASSEPPGEQFF
CDR3nt: TGTGCCAGCAGCGAACCTCCGGGTGAGCAGTTCTTC

abundance: few
v_gene: TRBV7-2
j_gene: TRBJ2-7
d_gene: NA
CDR3aa: CASSASRATYEQYF
CDR3nt: TGTGCCAGCAGCGCAAGTAGGGCAACCTACGAGCAGTACTTC

abundance: NA
v_gene: TRBV20-1
j_gene: TRBJ2-6
d_gene: NA
CDR3aa: CNASQRSSTGANVLTF
CDR3nt: TGCAATGCTAGCCAAAGAAGTTCTACTGGGGCCAACGTCCTGACTTTC

abundance: few
v_gene: TRBV7-2
j_gene: TRBJ1-6
d_gene: TRBD1
CDR3aa: CASSLPPGQTNSPLHF
CDR3nt: TGTGCCAGCAGCTTACCCCCGGGACAGACTAATTCACCCCTCCACTTT

abundance: few
v_gene: TRBV9
j_gene: TRBJ2-7
d_gene: TRBD1
CDR3aa: CASSDALQAGGEQYF
CDR3nt: TGTGCCAGCAGCGACGCCCTACAGGCAGGGGGTGAGCAGTACTTC

abundance: NA
v_gene: TRBV7-9
j_gene: TRBJ1-5
d_gene: NA
CDR3aa: CASAGRNQPQHF
CDR3nt: TGTGCCAGCGCCGGACGGAATCAGCCCCAGCATTTT

abundance: NA
v_gene: TRBV15
j_gene: TRBJ2-1
d_gene: NA
CDR3aa: CATSSEVARSYNEQFF
CDR3nt: TGTGCCACCAGCAGCGAAGTTGCCCGCTCCTACAATGAGCAGTTCTTC

abundance: few
v_gene: TRBV7-2
j_gene: TRBJ2-7
d_gene: NA
CDR3aa: CASSLGGASLEQYF
CDR3nt: TGTGCCAGCAGCTTAGGTGGGGCCTCCCTCGAGCAGTACTTC

abundance: NA
v_gene: TRBV7-2
j_gene: TRBJ2-1
d_gene: TRBD2
CDR3aa: CASSLGLAGSQFF
CDR3nt: TGTGCCAGCAGCCTGGGACTAGCGGGATCGCAGTTCTTC

abundance: NA
v_gene: TRBV9
j_gene: TRBJ1-2
d_gene: NA
CDR3aa: CTSSVQGRDGYTF
CDR3nt: TGTACCAGCAGCGTACAGGGCAGGGATGGCTACACCTTC

abundance: NA
v_gene: TRBV28
j_gene: TRBJ1-2
d_gene: TRBD1
CDR3aa: CASSYRGIGYTF
CDR3nt: TGTGCCAGCAGTTACAGGGGAATAGGCTACACCTTC

abundance: NA
v_gene: TRBV29-1
j_gene: TRBJ2-7
d_gene: TRBD1
CDR3aa: CSATGTGKSYEQYF
CDR3nt: TGCAGCGCCACCGGGACAGGGAAGTCCTACGAGCAGTACTTC

abundance: many
v_gene: TRBV6-6
j_gene: TRBJ1-2
d_gene: NA
CDR3aa: CAGRWGENYGYTF
CDR3nt: TGTGCCGGGAGATGGGGGGAGAACTATGGCTACACCTTC

abundance: NA
v_gene: TRBV10-3
j_gene: TRBJ1-1
d_gene: NA
CDR3aa: CAISELGGENTEAFF
CDR3nt: TGTGCCATCAGTGAGCTAGGAGGAGAGAACACTGAAGCTTTCTTT

abundance: NA
v_gene: TRBV20-1
j_gene: TRBJ1-1
d_gene: NA
CDR3aa: CSAPPSRVGVNTEAFF
CDR3nt: TGCAGTGCTCCCCCATCCCGGGTGGGCGTGAACACTGAAGCTTTCTTT

abundance: NA
v_gene: TRBV4-2
j_gene: TRBJ1-1
d_gene: TRBD1
CDR3aa: CASSNRDRGAFF
CDR3nt: TGTGCCAGCAGCAACCGGGACAGGGGAGCTTTCTTT

abundance: few
v_gene: TRBV28
j_gene: TRBJ2-4
d_gene: TRBD2
CDR3aa: CASSLAGGTKNIQYF
CDR3nt: TGTGCCAGCAGTTTAGCGGGAGGAACCAAAAACATTCAGTACTTC

abundance: NA
v_gene: TRBV9
j_gene: TRBJ2-7
d_gene: NA
CDR3aa: CASSTRQDSYEQYF
CDR3nt: TGTGCCAGCAGCACTCGACAGGACTCCTACGAGCAGTACTTC

abundance: NA
v_gene: TRBV21-1
j_gene: TRBJ1-2
d_gene: NA
CDR3aa: CASSNGVDNYGYTF
CDR3nt: TGTGCCAGCAGCAACGGAGTAGATAACTATGGCTACACCTTC

abundance: NA
v_gene: TRBV27
j_gene: TRBJ2-7
d_gene: TRBD1
CDR3aa: CASSSSPGQGVHEQYF
CDR3nt: TGTGCCAGCAGTTCGTCCCCGGGACAGGGGGTCCACGAGCAGTACTTC

abundance: few
v_gene: TRBV5-5
j_gene: TRBJ2-4
d_gene: NA
CDR3aa: CASSRQDIQYF
CDR3nt: TGTGCCAGCAGCCGCCAGGACATTCAGTACTTC

abundance: NA
v_gene: TRBV11-3
j_gene: TRBJ2-7
d_gene: TRBD2
CDR3aa: CASSLNSGGDEQYF
CDR3nt: TGTGCCAGCAGCTTAAATAGCGGGGGCGACGAGCAGTACTTC

abundance: NA
v_gene: TRBV20-1
j_gene: TRBJ2-3
d_gene: TRBD2
CDR3aa: CSARDIAGGEADTQYF
CDR3nt: TGCAGTGCTAGAGATATAGCGGGGGGGGAAGCAGATACGCAGTATTTT